These 10 T cell receptor beta chains were all obtained from the same sample, sequenced in a study of blood T cell repertoires in COVID-19. The table came from immunoSEQ multiplex PCR; TCRdb's copy has only in-frame clones and leaves some out. The sample lists about 230,000 clones, roughly 91% seen once, with roughly 4% in the top ten. The sequencing sample was made of PBMCs or T cells enriched from blood (not recorded which). Every receptor here comes from a woman under 40 with acute COVID-19.

The chain employs TRBV2 and TRBJ1-2, with unresolved D. The germline CDR1 and CDR2 sequences are SNHLY and FYNNEI. There are 14 residues in the CDR3. The V end lost 1 base, the J end lost 2 bases, and 8 bases lay between the germline ends. CDR3 in amino acids: CASSEDGNNYGYTF. Here the CDR3 DNA reads TGTGCCAGCAGTGAAGACGGGAACAACTATGGCTACACCTTC.

This chain connects TRBV5-6 to TRBJ2-7; 7 bases align to TRBD1. The CDR3 length is 15 residues. Looked up from germline, CDR1 is SGHDT and CDR2 is YYEEEE. J lost 4 bases, V lost 4 bases, and 11 bases had no gene match. CDR3 sequence: CASSPGQTDLYEQYF. CDR3 DNA sequence: TGTGCCAGCAGCCCGGGACAGACTGACCTTTACGAGCAGTACTTC.

This rearrangement joins TRBV15 to TRBJ1-1; D unresolved. The CDR3 is made up of 13 amino acids. Trimming pared 7 bases from V and 0 bases from J, leaving 9 bases between. CDR1 LNHNV and CDR2 YYDKDF come from the germline V gene (reference sequence). The CDR3 protein is CATTPGVNTEAFF. DNA for the CDR3: TGTGCCACCACCCCCGGAGTGAACACTGAAGCTTTCTTT.

This chain connects TRBV29-1 to TRBJ2-3; TRBD1 might be the D (6 bases). The CDR3 is 13 amino acids. Germline V gene data show CDR1 as SQVTM and CDR2 as ANQGSEA. The V end was cut by 0 bases, the J end by 5 bases, with 9 bases between. CDR3 bases: TGCAGCGTTGAAGACAGGGGTGGAGATACGCAGTATTTT. Its translation: CSVEDRGGDTQYF.

The chain carries TRBV5-1 and TRBJ1-1; 7 nucleotides line up with TRBD1. This CDR3 is 14 amino acids long. The germline V gene encodes CDR1 SGHRS and CDR2 YFSETQ. V lost 1 base and J lost 5; bases outside the gene matches: 5. The CDR3 reads CASSLSGTETEAFF. The CDR3 DNA reads TGCGCCAGCAGCTTGAGTGGGACAGAAACTGAAGCTTTCTTT.

V usage is TRBV15 and J usage is TRBJ1-6; TRBD1 is a possible D gene (5 bases). This CDR3 is 17 amino acids long. Trimming left V 6 bases short and J 3 bases short, with 18 bases between. CDR1 LNHNV and CDR2 YYDKDF come from the germline V gene (reference sequence). The CDR3 coding sequence is TGTGCCACCAGAAAGGACAAAGGGATTAACTATAATTCACCCCTCCACTTT. Amino acid sequence: CATRKDKGINYNSPLHF.

This clone has just one count. This chain uses TRBV6-5 with TRBJ1-5, with 7 positions matching TRBD1. The CDR3 spans 13 residues. Trimming cost V 8 bases and J 3 bases; bases outside gene matches: 4. From germline, CDR1 is MNHEY and CDR2 SVGAGI. CDR3 sequence (DNA): TGTGCCAGCCTGACAGGGCTCAATCAGCCCCAGCATTTT. This codes for CASLTGLNQPQHF.

V usage is TRBV19 and J usage is TRBJ2-3, with a tentative D call TRBD2 (7 bases). The CDR3 has 16 residues. The V end lost 7 bases, the J end lost 2 bases, and 19 bases lay between the germline ends. Germline assignment: CDR1 LNHDA and CDR2 SQIVND (reference sequence). Here the CDR3 reads CASTSRGGLVTDTQYF. CDR3 coding DNA: TGTGCCAGTACCTCAAGGGGGGGGCTCGTCACAGATACGCAGTATTTT.

The genes are TRBV10-1 and TRBJ2-1; maybe TRBD1 (6 bases). This CDR3 contains 15 residues. Looked up from germline, CDR1 is WNHNN and CDR2 is SYGVQD (reference sequence). Deletions cut 4 bases from V and 4 bases from J, with 14 bases between. The CDR3 protein is CASSGGQRKYNEQFF. For the CDR3, the DNA is TGCGCCAGCAGTGGGGGGCAGCGAAAGTACAATGAGCAGTTCTTC.

This sequence joins TRBV7-9 and TRBJ2-1; the D is unclear. CDR1 is SEHNR, CDR2 FQNEAQ, per germline (reference sequence). Trimming removed 1 base at V and 4 bases at J, with 11 bases between. The CDR3 spans 15 residues. The CDR3, as DNA: TGTGCCAGCAGCTTAGATCTATCCCGTTACAATGAGCAGTTCTTC. This translates into CASSLDLSRYNEQFF.